What follows are 19 T cell receptor beta chains derived from one specimen sequenced in a study of T cell repertoires and HLA-DP antigens. The assay was immunoSEQ multiplex PCR, and TCRdb's table has in-frame clones only and misses some. This table holds some 110,000 clones, 90% to 95% found once. Their antigen targets remain unknown. The sample was CD4+ T cells from PBMCs. These receptors were collected from a woman aged 18-29 years in good health and CMV-seronegative.

J is TRBJ2-7 and V is TRBV5-5; D might be TRBD2 (6 bases). V lost 4 bases, J lost 0 bases, and 17 bases lay in between. Germline V gene data show CDR1 as SGHKS and CDR2 as YYEKEE (reference sequence). The CDR3 runs to 16 residues. The CDR3 DNA follows: TGTGCCAGCAGCCCACTGGGGACTTCGGGCTCCTACGAGCAGTACTTC. Its translation is CASSPLGTSGSYEQYF.

This clone was observed a handful of times. This specimen includes other DNA sequences encoding the same CDR3. This chain joins TRBV5-1 and TRBJ1-5, with a weak D call TRBD1 (6 bases). This CDR3 has 15 residues. Trimming stripped 0 bases from V and 0 bases from J, with 7 bases between. Germline CDR1 reads SGHRS; CDR2 reads YFSETQ. The DNA for the CDR3 is TGCGCCAGCAGCTTGGAGGGGGGTAGCAATCAGCCCCAGCATTTT. Amino acid sequence: CASSLEGGSNQPQHF.

The V call is TRBV2, the J call TRBJ2-5; D is unclear. Germline V CDR1 and CDR2: SNHLY, FYNNEI. Trimming took 5 bases from V and 3 from J, leaving 4 bases between them. The CDR3 loop spans 11 amino acids. CDR3: CASSPKETQYF. CDR3 nucleotides: TGTGCCAGCAGTCCCAAAGAGACCCAGTACTTC.

The chain couples TRBV28 to TRBJ1-6; 8 bases map to TRBD1. Germline V gene sequence: CDR1 MDHEN, CDR2 SYDVKM. V trimming: 5 bases; J trimming: 6 bases; junction bases outside the gene matches: 15. The CDR3 contains 18 residues. CDR3 nucleotides: TGTGCCAGCAGTCCCGCCCTCTTCCGACAGGGGCCTAATTCACCCCTCCACTTT. Protein sequence: CASSPALFRQGPNSPLHF.

The V and J genes are TRBV7-2 and TRBJ1-2; 7 nucleotides line up with TRBD1. The CDR3 sequence is 16 residues long. The V gene end was trimmed by 4 bases and the J gene end by 4 bases; junction bases not matched to a gene: 12. Germline V gene data show CDR1 as SGHTA and CDR2 as FQGNSA. For the CDR3, the DNA is TGTGCCAGCAGCTACCCCTTCCAAGGGGGCTCCTATGGCTACACCTTC. Its protein product is CASSYPFQGGSYGYTF.

V is TRBV7-2 and J is TRBJ2-1; 8 bases match TRBD2. The germline V gene encodes CDR1 SGHTA and CDR2 FQGNSA. The CDR3 is 15 amino acids. The J segment lost 6 bases and the V segment lost 5 bases, leaving 9 bases of the junction unmatched. CDR3 sequence: CASSPGGTGANEQFF. CDR3 nucleotide sequence: TGTGCCAGCAGCCCGGGAGGGACGGGCGCCAATGAGCAGTTCTTC. The variable domain in full, with the rest retrieved from reference TRBV7-2 and TRBJ2-1, is GAGVSQSPSNKVTEKGKDVELRCDPISGHTALYWYRQSLGQGLEFLIYFQGNSAPDKSGLPSDRFSAERTGGSVSTLTIQRTQQEDSAVYLCASSPGGTGANEQFFGPGTRLTVL.

This clone was recorded once. The chain couples TRBV19 to TRBJ1-1; no reliable D call. This CDR3 region has 13 residues. Trimming pared 3 bases from V and 2 bases from J, leaving 7 bases between. Germline V gene lookup returns CDR1 LNHDA and CDR2 SQIVND (reference sequence). This CDR3 reads CASSISRNTEAFF. DNA of the CDR3: TGTGCCAGTAGTATTTCGAGAAACACTGAAGCTTTCTTT. Full variable domain (outside the CDR3, taken from reference TRBV19 and TRBJ1-1): DGGITQSPKYLFRKEGQNVTLSCEQNLNHDAMYWYRQDPGQGLRLIYYSQIVNDFQKGDIAEGYSVSREKKESFPLTVTSAQKNPTAFYLCASSISRNTEAFFGQGTRLTVV.

CDR3 residues: CASSGSGTGMGNQPQHF. For the CDR3, the DNA is TGTGCCAGTAGTGGATCCGGGACAGGGATGGGCAATCAGCCCCAGCATTTT. The rearrangement joins TRBV19 to TRBJ1-5, with 9 bases identical to TRBD1. The CDR3 has 17 amino acids. The germline V gene encodes CDR1 LNHDA and CDR2 SQIVND (reference sequence). V was pared by 5 bases and J by 2 bases, with 10 bases of the junction left unmatched. Full variable domain (remainder filled in from reference TRBV19 and TRBJ1-5): DGGITQSPKYLFRKEGQNVTLSCEQNLNHDAMYWYRQDPGQGLRLIYYSQIVNDFQKGDIAEGYSVSREKKESFPLTVTSAQKNPTAFYLCASSGSGTGMGNQPQHFGDGTRLSIL.

V usage is TRBV19 and J usage is TRBJ1-5; D uncertain. CDR3 size: 15 residues. The germline gives CDR1 LNHDA, CDR2 SQIVND (reference sequence). Deletions cut 0 bases from V and 6 bases from J, with 12 bases between. This CDR3 reads CASSIDLGRAQPQHF. CDR3 nucleotide sequence: TGTGCCAGTAGTATAGATCTCGGGAGGGCTCAGCCCCAGCATTTT.

The rearrangement joins TRBV4-1 to TRBJ2-1; D remains unclear. CDR3 size: 14 residues. Trimming left V 3 bases short and J 4 bases short, with 10 bases between. Germline V gives CDR1 MGHRA, CDR2 YSYEKL. As DNA, the CDR3 is TGCGCCAGCAGCCAGGTTGGCAGATACAATGAGCAGTTCTTC. This gives the protein CASSQVGRYNEQFF.

The V and J genes are TRBV28 and TRBJ2-2; 7 nucleotides match TRBD1. Germline CDR1 reads MDHEN; CDR2 reads SYDVKM. This CDR3 has 15 residues. V was pared by 7 bases and J by 5 bases, with 10 bases of the junction left unmatched. CDR3 DNA sequence: TGTGCCAGCAACCAAGGGGGCGGTTGGACCGGGGAGCTGTTTTTT. It translates to CASNQGGGWTGELFF.

The DNA of the CDR3 is TGTGCTTTTAGGGGGAGGGGTGATCAGCCCCAGCATTTT. Its translation is CAFRGRGDQPQHF. This chain joins TRBV30 and TRBJ1-5; perhaps TRBD1 as D (6 bases). The CDR3 has 13 residues. Germline V gene data show CDR1 as GTSNPN and CDR2 as SVGIG (reference sequence). Using reference TRBV30 and TRBJ1-5 for the parts outside the CDR3, the full variable domain is SQTIHQWPATLVQPVGSPLSLECTVEGTSNPNLYWYRQAAGRGLQLLFYSVGIGQISSEVPQNLSASRPQDRQFILSSKKLLLSDSGFYLCAFRGRGDQPQHFGDGTRLSIL.

This rearrangement joins TRBV11-1 to TRBJ1-2; D not certain. The germline V gene has CDR1 SGHAT and CDR2 FQDESV (reference sequence). The length of the CDR3 is 17 residues. V lost 2 bases, J lost 2 bases, and 18 bases lay in between. The CDR3 spells CASSLYPQEAPNYGYTF. CDR3 bases: TGTGCCAGCAGCTTATATCCCCAGGAGGCGCCGAACTATGGCTACACCTTC.

This clone was found once. This sequence joins TRBV15 and TRBJ2-2; D perhaps matches TRBD1 (6 bases). The CDR3 is 18 amino acids. CDR1 and CDR2 (germline): LNHNV, YYDKDF (reference sequence). V was shortened by 1 base and J by 7 bases, with 22 bases between the two germline ends. CDR3 sequence: CATSRVLVSRGLSGELFF. CDR3 coding DNA: TGTGCCACCAGCAGAGTGTTGGTTAGCAGGGGTTTAAGCGGGGAGCTGTTTTTT.

The chain recombines TRBV6-1 with TRBJ1-6; possible D gene TRBD1, 5 bases. This CDR3 is 15 amino acids long. V shed 6 bases and J shed 4 bases, with 13 bases lying between them. CDR1 and CDR2 from the germline V gene are MNHNS and SASEGT. The DNA of the CDR3 is TGTGCCAGCAGCAGGGTCGATGGTTATAATTCACCCCTCCACTTT. It specifies CASSRVDGYNSPLHF.

V gene TRBV28 combines with J gene TRBJ2-6; D is ambiguous. Germline CDR1 is MDHEN and CDR2 is SYDVKM. The CDR3 is made up of 15 amino acids. Trimming left V 6 bases short and J 0 bases short, with 9 bases between. As DNA, the CDR3 is TGTGCCAGCAGCTCGGGCGGCTCTGGGGCCAACGTCCTGACTTTC. Protein sequence: CASSSGGSGANVLTF. Supplemented by reference TRBV28 and TRBJ2-6, the full variable domain reads DVKVTQSSRYLVKRTGEKVFLECVQDMDHENMFWYRQDPGLGLRLIYFSYDVKMKEKGDIPEGYSVSREKKERFSLILESASTNQTSMYLCASSSGGSGANVLTFGAGSRLTVL.

The genes are TRBV5-1 and TRBJ2-2; 8 positions agree with TRBD1. V lost 4 bases, J lost 4 bases, and 9 bases stayed unmatched. The CDR3 has 16 amino acids. Germline CDR1 reads SGHRS; CDR2 reads YFSETQ. CDR3: CASSKEGQGTTGELFF. The DNA for the CDR3 is TGCGCCAGCAGCAAGGAAGGACAGGGAACCACCGGGGAGCTGTTTTTT.

The V call is TRBV7-2, the J call TRBJ2-3, with 12 bases aligning to TRBD2. The CDR3 spans 15 residues. Germline V gene lookup returns CDR1 SGHTA and CDR2 FQGNSA. With 5 bases clipped from V and 5 bases from J, the junction kept 5 bases outside the gene matches. The CDR3 coding sequence is TGTGCCAGCAGCGCGACTAGCGGGGGAAGAGATACGCAGTATTTT. Its protein product is CASSATSGGRDTQYF. Using reference TRBV7-2 and TRBJ2-3 for the parts outside the CDR3, the full variable domain is GAGVSQSPSNKVTEKGKDVELRCDPISGHTALYWYRQSLGQGLEFLIYFQGNSAPDKSGLPSDRFSAERTGGSVSTLTIQRTQQEDSAVYLCASSATSGGRDTQYFGPGTRLTVL.

The chain uses TRBV7-3 and TRBJ2-1; possibly TRBD1 for D (5 bases). In germline, CDR1 is SGHTA, CDR2 FQGTGA. With 1 base removed from V and 12 bases from J, the gap between germline ends came to 13 bases. The CDR3 spans 13 residues. The CDR3: CASSLIRLGVQFF. The CDR3 DNA sequence: TGTGCCAGCAGCTTAATTCGCCTAGGGGTGCAGTTCTTC. Filled out from reference TRBV7-3 and TRBJ2-1, the complete variable domain reads GAGVSQTPSNKVTEKGKYVELRCDPISGHTALYWYRQSLGQGPEFLIYFQGTGAADDSGLPNDRFFAVRPEGSVSTLKIQRTERGDSAVYLCASSLIRLGVQFFGPGTRLTVL.